The TCR beta chain described here comes from a study of HIV-infected patients and healthy controls (TCRdb year 2014). For the study in its entirety: CD4 counts rose modestly but significantly in about 90% of the 16 patients after three months of therapy, yet stayed below normal ranges. The CD4:CD8 ratio rose slightly, whereas CD8 counts showed no consistent shift during early therapy. Viral load fell below detection in most of the 16 patients by the second bleed and in all patients following a further year of therapy. Overall T-cell lymphocytopenia was not observed in the patients, and no significant difference from controls was found in total CDR3 counts per chain. The study asked whether deep sequencing of the TCR repertoire from small blood samples of HIV patients could detect immune perturbation and reconstitution. Here is what the overall study found, with its caveats: A major limit on how widely the findings apply, in the view of the authors, was that only sixteen HIV-infected individuals were processed. Healthy control repertoires showed roughly threefold more distinct CDR3s and higher Shannon diversity than untreated HIV+ repertoires. The study cohorts differed slightly in age and sex profile, but those differences did not account for the observed differences in diversity. Both the Jaccard index and the count of highly shared sequences showed that healthy controls shared more CDR3s between individuals than HIV+ patients did. Using whole blood restricted sequencing depth and prevented separating the dynamics of distinct T-cell subpopulations. Size-matched repertoire data did not replicate the apparent post-therapy recovery of the Gini index in HIV-infected patients. MAIT cell alpha-chain CDR3s were present at high frequency in healthy controls but severely depleted in HIV+ repertoires. The study did not determine donor HLA types. Most CMV-associated CDR3s became more frequent during therapy, although their change was not significant, whereas HIV-associated CDR3s showed a significant decrease in frequency. The pairing of alpha and beta chains was not determined in the samples. Unequal numbers of distinct sequences between patients and controls complicated comparisons, and size-matching overweighted rare events from HIV-infected data. Oligoclonality may be reflected in the significantly higher mean Gini indices of HIV-infected repertoires compared with controls. Compared with controls, HIV-infected patients showed significantly different mean usage of eight alpha and eight beta V genes.

SuperScript III was used to reverse transcribe 500 ng RNA with primers targeting the alpha and beta constant regions. Alpha and beta chain libraries were generated separately via chain-specific third strand synthesis with multiplexing indices. The protocol used a single primer pair to amplify all rearrangements within a chain, which avoided primer bias, and attached molecular barcodes to each cDNA molecule. Purified cDNA was joined by T4 RNA Ligase 1 to a 5' RACE adapter carrying a random hexamer and the SP2 sequencing primer site. Second strand synthesis was primed from the SP2 site with Phusion polymerase, using slow temperature ramps to favor optimal annealing. Joined together, two random hexamer sequences that had both been added before amplification formed the 12-nucleotide barcode of each molecule. P5 and P7 adapter elements plus a second index were added in a short first PCR, which was followed by an approximately 25-cycle amplification PCR with P5s and P7 primers. In total the libraries went through 25 to 35 PCR cycles, after which the libraries were quantified on a Qubit, sized on a Bioanalyzer, and diluted to 3.5 to 5 nM. Sequencing of the normalized libraries was done on an Illumina MiSeq using 2 x 250 paired-end kits. Reverse transcription reactions underwent purification over MinElute columns, with elution into 9 to 10 ul Tris-Cl. Adapter ligations ran for around 25 hours at 16 degrees C and were afterwards cleaned with AMPure XP beads at a 1:1 ratio. For the original study's pipeline: A modified Decombinator processed the demultiplexed FASTQ files and output V, J, insert and barcode information. Sequences sharing a barcode but differing from the dominant sequence were discarded as errors, and barcodes clustered at Levenshtein distance 3 were counted to estimate original cDNA molecules. The R packages ineq, vegan, igraph and RCytoscape were used for downstream analyses, with IMGT nomenclature and CDR3 definitions applied. V gene usage was computed over distinct sequences, each TCR counted once to avoid skew from clonal expansion. Unique CDR3 amino acid sequences within a donor were connected in similarity networks whenever two sequences differed by a single Levenshtein edit. Published HIV-specific CDR3s (92 alpha, several hundred beta) and CMV-specific CDR3s (approximately 13 alpha, some 230 beta) were assembled and queried against the repertoires. Random subsampling to size-matched repertoires showed patients' decreased diversity was not caused by their lower sequence numbers. Using fastp trimming at Q25 and MiXCR clonotype assembly, TCRdb reanalyzed the public sequencing data and kept in-frame beta chains. Each entry merges the rows of one CDR3 protein and shows their most common DNA and genes. What appears here as the V and J calls and clone size reflects TCRdb's work, not the paper's. This sample lists approximately 8,500 distinct CDR3 sequences; roughly 6.1% were detected once. The ten largest clones represent 22% of the sample.

Whole blood was used without cell fractionation, so all unsorted peripheral T cells were reflected in the repertoire. For RNA extraction, an approximately 2.5 ml sample of peripheral blood was drawn into Tempus tubes. The study enrolled HIV-infected adults who had not yet received antiretroviral therapy and were about to begin treatment, and it processed the first sixteen eligible patients. Patients with febrile or AIDS-related illness, tumors, hepatitis B or C coinfection, immunomodulatory therapy, recent vaccination or treatment interruptions were excluded from enrollment. The TURBO-DNase kit was used to remove leftover genomic DNA, and GLOBINclear was used to deplete globin mRNA. Pretreatment blood was drawn from HIV-infected patients immediately prior to the initiation of antiretroviral therapy. With respect to this clonotype: Its binding antigen is unknown. There are no base qualities to consult, and no much larger clone falls within one base.

Between the V and J ends, shortened by 1 base and 6 bases respectively, the junction contains 20 bases. From cysteine to phenylalanine, the CDR3 is 16 amino acids long. Kept here is only the CDR3 DNA, which spans 48 bases and is read in frame from base 1. CDR1 and CDR2 (DFQATT, SNEGSKA) derive from the germline V gene (reference sequence). This sequence uses TRBV20-1 and TRBJ2-3, and the D gene may be TRBD2, 6 bases matching. Here the sequenced sample was blood, taken before antiretroviral therapy. This sequence was found in an adult with HIV infection. The CDR3 has the sequence CSARGDPRLVFDTQYF. The nucleotides are TGCAGTGCTAGAGGGGACCCTCGACTAGTTTTTGATACGCAGTATTTT.